This paragraph reports one T cell receptor (beta chain). Its specific antigen is unknown. Per-nucleotide qualities are absent, and no much larger clonotype sits a single base away. This sample was taken from a study of T cell repertoires and HLA-DP antigens (dated by TCRdb to between 2017 and 2018). For the study in its entirety: The study used an in vitro model of CD4+ T cell alloreactivity in which transduced HeLa cells presented allogeneic HLA-DP. An average DNA input of approximately 0.2 ug was used for sorted CD137+CD4+ samples, compared with approximately 1.3 ug for pre-culture CD4+ samples. The three donors, two male and one female, ranged from the 18-to-29 to the 60-to-69 age band. One alloantigen differed from self by one peptide-binding groove amino acid, whereas the other differed by ten, modelling structurally similar versus dissimilar alloantigens. Findings and caveats that apply to the study as a whole: The study was limited by having only a few donors, by relying on a non-physiological HeLa antigen-presenting system, and by using total CD4+ responder cells. Average cumulative frequency of clones undetected before culture was roughly 34% against one allele and approximately 53% against the other. Naive and memory CD4+ repertoires were not analysed separately. Similar clonality (around 0.36) was observed for sorted CD137+ cells against both alloantigens, and this clonality was much higher than that observed in pre-culture samples (approximately 0.043).

Magnetic bead negative selection was used to isolate untouched CD4+ T cells from Ficoll-separated PBMC, with an average purity of approximately 98%. Untouched CD4+ T cells were isolated from Ficoll-separated PBMC with magnetic beads, reaching about 97.7% purity with negligible CD8+ contamination. Peripheral blood mononuclear cells were supplied by the buffy coats of a few healthy blood donors, who served as the study donors. Each of the three donors was CMV seronegative. The DNeasy Blood & Tissue Kit was used to extract genomic DNA. For each subject, genomic DNA from sorted CD137+CD4+ cells and from pre-culture CD4+ baseline samples underwent TCRB sequencing. TCRB CDR3 regions were amplified with the immunoSEQ multiplex PCR using forward primers for 54 TRBV segments and reverse primers for 13 TRBJ segments. Pre-culture CD4+ samples were sequenced at deep resolution, targeting about 220,000 T cell genomes. Sequencing of the amplicons on an Illumina HiSeq System generated 87 bp reads spanning the CDR3. The authors' pipeline ran thus. PCR and sequencing errors in the reads were corrected, and alignment to IMGT reference sequences was used to define CDR3 regions. Template and unique rearrangement counts were estimated using synthetic template pools. Clonality was calculated as 1 minus Pielou's evenness. The Daley-Smith estimator was used to estimate richness. Repertoire overlap was measured with Morisita's index. A clone counted as low-abundance if it appeared in cultured samples but went undetected in the pre-culture repertoire of the same donor. TCRdb obtained this table from immuneACCESS and retained in-frame rearrangements with V and J assigned. These tables miss some clones; where compared with another copy, unresolved V genes account for less than half of the shortfall, and the remainder is unexplained. V, J and clone size are those of that table, while D and trimming were read from the DNA. This sample gives approximately 110,000 clones in total; 80% to 95% of them show up just once. Less than 0.35% of the sample belongs to the ten largest clones.

The germline ends are 12 bases apart after V is trimmed by 3 bases and J by 2 bases. From cysteine to phenylalanine, the CDR3 is 15 amino acids long. Just CDR3 DNA is preserved here, 45 bases in frame from base 1. Taken from the germline V gene, the CDR1 and CDR2 loops are MNHEY and SVGAGI. The chain is made from TRBV6-5 and TRBJ2-3; the D gene is possibly TRBD2, with 6 bases matching. The TCR was taken from a woman younger than 35 in good health and CMV-seronegative. The sequencing sample was made of CD4+ T cells from PBMCs. The CDR3 is CASSYGGGNTDTQYF. The DNA sequence is TGTGCCAGCAGTTATGGGGGAGGAAACACAGATACGCAGTATTTT.